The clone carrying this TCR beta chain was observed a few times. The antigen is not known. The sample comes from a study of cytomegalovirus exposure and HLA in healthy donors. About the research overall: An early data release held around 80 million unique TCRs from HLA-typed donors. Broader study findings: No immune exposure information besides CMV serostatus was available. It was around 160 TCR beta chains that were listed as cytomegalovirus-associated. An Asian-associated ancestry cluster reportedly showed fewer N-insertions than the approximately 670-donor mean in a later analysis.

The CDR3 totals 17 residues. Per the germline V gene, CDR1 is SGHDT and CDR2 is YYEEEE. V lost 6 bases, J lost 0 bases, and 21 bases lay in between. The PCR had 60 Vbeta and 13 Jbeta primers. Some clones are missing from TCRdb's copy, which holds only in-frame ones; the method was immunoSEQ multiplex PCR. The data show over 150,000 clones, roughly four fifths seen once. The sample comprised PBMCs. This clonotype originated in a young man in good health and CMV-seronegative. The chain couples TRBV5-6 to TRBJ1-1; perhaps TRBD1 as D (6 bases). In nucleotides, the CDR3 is TGTGCCAGCACCCAGGGGTGGGGACAAACCATGAACACTGAAGCTTTCTTT. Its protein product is CASTQGWGQTMNTEAFF.